Presented here are 9 T cell receptor beta chains from one specimen sequenced in a study of breast tumors, draining lymph nodes, adjacent tissues. Each CDR3 protein is one row after TCRdb ran MiXCR on the multiplex PCR reads. The table includes 30,000 to 35,000 distinct CDR3 sequences, roughly 63% detected once. The specimen was breast tumor tissue. These receptors originate from a female donor with breast cancer. Some clones in this sample may be carry-over from other donors' samples.

V and J are TRBV2 and TRBJ1-2, with 7 bases identical to TRBD1. Trimming cost V 3 bases and J 4 bases; bases outside gene matches: 8. CDR3 length equals 15 residues. Germline CDR1 SNHLY, CDR2 FYNNEI. The CDR3 reads CASSDIRGNSYGYTF. CDR3 DNA: TGTGCCAGCAGTGATATCAGGGGGAATAGCTATGGCTACACCTTC.

The gene calls are TRBV20-1 and TRBJ1-4, with TRBD1 matching 8 bases. The CDR3 length is 16 residues. In germline, CDR1 is DFQATT, CDR2 SNEGSKA (reference sequence). V was pared by 5 bases and J by 5 bases, with 13 bases of the junction left unmatched. The CDR3 loop is CSAHGQGGGKNEKLFF. CDR3 DNA: TGCAGTGCTCATGGACAGGGTGGGGGTAAGAATGAAAAACTGTTTTTT.

The chain carries TRBV20-1 and TRBJ1-6; no reliable D call. The germline CDR1 and CDR2 sequences are DFQATT and SNEGSKA (reference sequence). V was clipped by 6 bases and J by 0 bases, with 12 bases between them. CDR3 length: 15 amino acids. CDR3 coding DNA: TGCAGTGCCGTCACCGGGAGCTCCTATAATTCACCCCTCCACTTT. This sequence encodes CSAVTGSSYNSPLHF.

This clonotype occurred many times. The rearrangement links TRBV12-3 or TRBV12-4 to TRBJ2-5; D is perhaps TRBD1 (6 bases). The CDR3 is 14 amino acids. Trimming cost V 5 bases and J 2 bases, with 12 bases left between them. As DNA, the CDR3 is TGTGCCAGCAGTAACAGGGCTTTACAAGAGACCCAGTACTTC. Residues: CASSNRALQETQYF.

At least ten counts were recorded for this clonotype. V is TRBV6-1 and J is TRBJ1-2; unclear D gene. Between the trimmed V and J ends, which lost 1 base and 4 bases, there was a span of 13 bases. CDR3 length equals 15 residues. Per the germline V gene, CDR1 is MNHNS and CDR2 is SASEGT. This chain's CDR3 is CASSEGLAGPYGYTF. CDR3 DNA: TGTGCCAGCAGTGAAGGTTTAGCCGGGCCCTATGGCTACACCTTC.

This CDR3 is CASQSQGNNSPLHF. In DNA, the CDR3 is TGTGCCAGTCAGTCCCAGGGTAACAATTCACCCCTCCACTTT. The V and J genes are TRBV7-2 and TRBJ1-6, with a weak D call TRBD1 (5 bases). V gave up 9 bases and J gave up 7 bases, with 16 bases separating them. The CDR3 runs 14 residues. Germline values: CDR1 SGHTA, CDR2 FQGNSA.

The genes are TRBV11-2 and TRBJ1-3; weak D call: TRBD1 (5 bases). V was pared by 2 bases and J by 0 bases, with 8 bases between. CDR1 is SGHAT, CDR2 FQNNGV, per germline. CDR3 length: 15 residues. Here the CDR3 DNA reads TGTGCCAGCAGCTTATTTCAGGGCTCTGGAAACACCATATATTTT. It is translated as CASSLFQGSGNTIYF.

The table lists this clonotype with many counts. The chain combines TRBV5-5 with TRBJ2-1; D remains ambiguous. V lost 2 bases, J lost 8 bases, and 17 bases lay in between. The CDR3 length is 15 residues. Germline CDR1 is SGHKS and CDR2 is YYEKEE (reference sequence). The CDR3 is CASSLNRVSPHEQFF. DNA for the CDR3: TGTGCCAGCAGCTTAAATCGTGTAAGTCCGCATGAGCAGTTCTTC. Variable domain in full (rest from reference TRBV5-5 and TRBJ2-1): DAGVTQSPTHLIKTRGQQVTLRCSPISGHKSVSWYQQVLGQGPQFIFQYYEKEERGRGNFPDRFSARQFPNYSSELNVNALLLGDSALYLCASSLNRVSPHEQFFGPGTRLTVL.

In its sample, this clonotype was seen many times. This rearrangement joins TRBV6-6 to TRBJ1-2, with 7 bases that match TRBD1. CDR1 is MNHNY, CDR2 SVGAGI, per germline (reference sequence). Losses at the gene ends were 6 bases for V and 4 bases for J; bases not matched to a gene: 11. The CDR3 covers 15 residues. CDR3 residues: CASSSRQGVTYGYTF. CDR3 in DNA: TGTGCCAGCAGCAGCCGACAGGGTGTAACCTATGGCTACACCTTC.